A single sample is the source of the 7 T cell receptor beta chains below, sequenced in a study of blood T cell repertoires in COVID-19. Clones were read by immunoSEQ multiplex PCR, and TCRdb kept only the in-frame ones, dropping some. This sample has under 150,000 clones, with 80% to 85% found just once. The sequenced sample consisted of peripheral blood. Every receptor here comes from a woman aged 55-70 years with acute or convalescent COVID-19.

The chain is built from TRBV6-1 and TRBJ1-4; a weak D match, TRBD1 (5 bases). The germline gives CDR1 MNHNS, CDR2 SASEGT. This CDR3 is built from 15 residues. Trimming left V 2 bases short and J 0 bases short, with 7 bases between. The CDR3 nucleotides are TGTGCCAGCAGTGAAAGGGGTGCAACTAATGAAAAACTGTTTTTT. Translation gives CASSERGATNEKLFF.

V gene TRBV15 combines with J gene TRBJ1-5, with 9 positions matching TRBD1. V was pared by 4 bases and J by 2 bases, with 12 bases of the junction left unmatched. Germline CDR1 LNHNV, CDR2 YYDKDF (reference sequence). The CDR3 extends over 18 amino acids. Here the CDR3 reads CATSTPPGTGIRNQPQHF. The CDR3, as DNA: TGTGCCACCAGCACGCCCCCCGGGACAGGGATACGCAATCAGCCCCAGCATTTT.

The chain links TRBV12-3 or TRBV12-4 to TRBJ1-4, with D maybe TRBD1 (6 bases). The CDR3 consists of 13 residues. V lost 5 bases, J lost 8 bases, and 12 bases lay in between. In DNA form, the CDR3 reads TGTGCCAGCAGTGACACAGGGTACGAAAAACTGTTTTTT. It specifies CASSDTGYEKLFF.

This sequence joins TRBV5-4 and TRBJ2-7, with a weak D call TRBD2 (6 bases). The CDR3 runs 14 residues. The ends were cut back, 3 bases at V and 0 bases at J, with 10 bases in the middle. Germline values: CDR1 SGHNT, CDR2 YYREEE (reference sequence). The CDR3 sequence: CASSSSLASYEQYF. The CDR3 DNA reads TGTGCCAGCAGCTCCTCACTAGCCTCCTACGAGCAGTACTTC.

The chain joins TRBV7-2 to TRBJ2-2; D is undetermined. CDR1 is SGHTA and CDR2 is FQGNSA in the germline V gene. The CDR3 is 12 residues long. Deletions cut 3 bases from V and 7 bases from J, with 6 bases between. CDR3 loop: CASSFRIGELFF. CDR3 DNA: TGTGCCAGCAGCTTCCGTATCGGGGAGCTGTTTTTT.

The gene calls are TRBV27 and TRBJ2-7; maybe TRBD2 (5 bases). The CDR3 spans 11 residues. Trimming left V 6 bases short and J 7 bases short, with 10 bases between. The germline gives CDR1 MNHEY, CDR2 SMNVEV (reference sequence). The CDR3, as DNA: TGTGCCAGCAGACAACGCGGGGAGCAGTACTTC. Protein sequence: CASRQRGEQYF.

The V and J genes are TRBV10-3 and TRBJ2-2; D uncertain. CDR3 length: 14 residues. CDR1 is ENHRY and CDR2 is SYGVKD in the germline V gene. V gave up 3 bases and J gave up 2 bases, with 7 bases separating them. The CDR3 DNA sequence: TGTGCCATCAGTGACTACTCCAACACCGGGGAGCTGTTTTTT. As protein: CAISDYSNTGELFF.